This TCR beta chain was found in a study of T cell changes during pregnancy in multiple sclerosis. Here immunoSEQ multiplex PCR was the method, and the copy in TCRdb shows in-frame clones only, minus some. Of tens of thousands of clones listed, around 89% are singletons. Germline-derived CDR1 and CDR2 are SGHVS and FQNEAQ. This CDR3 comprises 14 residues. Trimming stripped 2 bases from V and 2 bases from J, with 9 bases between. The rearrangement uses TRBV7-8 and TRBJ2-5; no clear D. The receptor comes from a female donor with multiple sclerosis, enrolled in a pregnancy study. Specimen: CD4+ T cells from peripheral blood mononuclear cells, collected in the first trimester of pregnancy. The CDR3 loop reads CASSLKRRQETQYF. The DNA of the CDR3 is TGTGCCAGCAGCTTAAAGAGGCGGCAAGAGACCCAGTACTTC. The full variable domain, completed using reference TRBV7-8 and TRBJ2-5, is GAGVSQSPRYKVAKRGQDVALRCDPISGHVSLFWYQQALGQGPEFLTYFQNEAQLDKSGLPSDRFFAERPEGSVSTLKIQRTQQEDSAVYLCASSLKRRQETQYFGPGTRLLVL.